This T cell receptor beta chain comes out of a study of CD4 T cells in relation to SARS-CoV-2 and coronaviruses. Turning to the study itself: No peptide or an HIV-1 Nef peptide pool served as negative control.

As regards this clone: Its cognate antigen is unknown.

Germline V gene data show CDR1 as ENHRY and CDR2 as SYGVKD. Trimming cost V 2 bases and J 4 bases, with 5 bases left between them. The CDR3 length is 12 residues. Some clones are missing from TCRdb's copy, which holds only in-frame ones; the method was immunoSEQ multiplex PCR. The sample consists of about 22,000 clones, less than 75% of them appearing once. Unexposed donor CD4+ T cells date from about 2011-2019, before the COVID-19 pandemic. CD4+ T cells were isolated from the cells after around 10 days of culture. PBMCs were plated at a few million per well in IL-2-containing medium. This chain links TRBV10-3 with TRBJ1-2, with D uncertain. The source of this sequence is a human donor in good health. The sample comprised CD4+ T cells from PBMCs, cultured in vitro. Here the CDR3 reads CAISESSYGYTF. CDR3 DNA: TGTGCCATCAGTGAGAGCAGCTATGGCTACACCTTC.